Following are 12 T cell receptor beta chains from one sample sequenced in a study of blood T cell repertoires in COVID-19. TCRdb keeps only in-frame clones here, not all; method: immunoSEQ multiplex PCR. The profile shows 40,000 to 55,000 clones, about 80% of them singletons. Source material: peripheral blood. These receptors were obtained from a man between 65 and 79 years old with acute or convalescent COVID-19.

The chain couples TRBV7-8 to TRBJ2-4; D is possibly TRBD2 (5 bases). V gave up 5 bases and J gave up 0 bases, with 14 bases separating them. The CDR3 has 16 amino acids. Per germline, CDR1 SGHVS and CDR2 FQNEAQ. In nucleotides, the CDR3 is TGTGCCAGCAGCCTGAACAGCGGCTTAGCCAAAAACATTCAGTACTTC. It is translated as CASSLNSGLAKNIQYF.

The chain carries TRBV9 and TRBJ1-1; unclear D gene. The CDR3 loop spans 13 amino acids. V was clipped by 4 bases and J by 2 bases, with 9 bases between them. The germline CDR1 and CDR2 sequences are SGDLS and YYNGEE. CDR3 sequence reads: CASSTDFNTEAFF. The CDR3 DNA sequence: TGTGCCAGCAGCACGGACTTTAACACTGAAGCTTTCTTT. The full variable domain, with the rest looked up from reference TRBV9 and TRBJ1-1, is DSGVTQTPKHLITATGQRVTLRCSPRSGDLSVYWYQQSLDQGLQFLIQYYNGEERAKGNILERFSAQQFPDLHSELNLSSLELGDSALYFCASSTDFNTEAFFGQGTRLTVV.

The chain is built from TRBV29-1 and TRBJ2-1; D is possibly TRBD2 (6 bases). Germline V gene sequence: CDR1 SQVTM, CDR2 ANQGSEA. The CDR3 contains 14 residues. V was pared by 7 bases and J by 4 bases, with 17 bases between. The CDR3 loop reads CSADGTDLYNEQFF. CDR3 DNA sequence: TGCAGCGCTGACGGGACTGATCTTTACAATGAGCAGTTCTTC.

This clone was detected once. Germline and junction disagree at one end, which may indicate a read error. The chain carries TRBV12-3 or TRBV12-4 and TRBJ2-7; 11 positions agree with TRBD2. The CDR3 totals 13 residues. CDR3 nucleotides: TGTGCCAGCAGCTTAGCGGGGGGGTACGAGCAGTACTTC. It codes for CASSLAGGYEQYF.

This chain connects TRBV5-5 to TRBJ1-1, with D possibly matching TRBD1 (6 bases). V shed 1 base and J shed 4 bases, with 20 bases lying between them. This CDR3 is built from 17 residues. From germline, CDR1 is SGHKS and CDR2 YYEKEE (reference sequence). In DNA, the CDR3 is TGTGCCAGCAGCTTGCGGTCGGCAGGGGCGGAGATCACTGAAGCTTTCTTT. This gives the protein CASSLRSAGAEITEAFF.

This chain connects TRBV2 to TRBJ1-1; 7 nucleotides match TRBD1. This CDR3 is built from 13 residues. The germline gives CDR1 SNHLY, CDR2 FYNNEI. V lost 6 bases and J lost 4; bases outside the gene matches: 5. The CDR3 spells CASRLQGFTEAFF. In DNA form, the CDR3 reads TGTGCCAGCAGACTACAGGGGTTCACTGAAGCTTTCTTT.

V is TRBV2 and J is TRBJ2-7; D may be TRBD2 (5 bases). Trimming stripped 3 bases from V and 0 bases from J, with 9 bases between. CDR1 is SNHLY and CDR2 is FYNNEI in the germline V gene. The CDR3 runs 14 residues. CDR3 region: CASSEGVFSYEQYF. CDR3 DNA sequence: TGTGCCAGCAGTGAGGGAGTGTTCTCCTACGAGCAGTACTTC. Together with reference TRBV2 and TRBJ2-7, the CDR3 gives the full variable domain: EPEVTQTPSHQVTQMGQEVILRCVPISNHLYFYWYRQILGQKVEFLVSFYNNEISEKSEIFDDQFSVERPDGSNFTLKIRSTKLEDSAMYFCASSEGVFSYEQYFGPGTRLTVT.

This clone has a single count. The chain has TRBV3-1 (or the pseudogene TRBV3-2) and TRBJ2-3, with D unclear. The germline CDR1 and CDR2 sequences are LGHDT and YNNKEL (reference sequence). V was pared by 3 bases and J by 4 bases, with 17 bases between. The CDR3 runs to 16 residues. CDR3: CASSHGLTTVADTQYF. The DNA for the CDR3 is TGTGCCAGCAGCCACGGTCTCACAACAGTGGCAGATACGCAGTATTTT.

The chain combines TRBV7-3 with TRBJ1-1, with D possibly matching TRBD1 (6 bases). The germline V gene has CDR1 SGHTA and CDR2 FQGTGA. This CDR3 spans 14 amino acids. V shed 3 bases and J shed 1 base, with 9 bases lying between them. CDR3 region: CASSFGGQNTEAFF. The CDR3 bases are TGTGCCAGCAGCTTCGGGGGGCAGAACACTGAAGCTTTCTTT.

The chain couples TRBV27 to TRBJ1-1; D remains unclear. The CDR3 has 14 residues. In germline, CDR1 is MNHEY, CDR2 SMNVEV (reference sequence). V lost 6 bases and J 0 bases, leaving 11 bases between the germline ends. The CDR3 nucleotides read TGTGCCAGCAGAAACGGGGAGGTGAACACTGAAGCTTTCTTT. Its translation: CASRNGEVNTEAFF.

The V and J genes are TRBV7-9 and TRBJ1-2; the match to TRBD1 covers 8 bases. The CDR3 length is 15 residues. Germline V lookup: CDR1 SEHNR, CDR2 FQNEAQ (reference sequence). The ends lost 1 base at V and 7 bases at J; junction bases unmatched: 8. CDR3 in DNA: TGTGCCAGCAGCTTAGATCAGGGGGCGAGGGCTGGCTACACCTTC. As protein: CASSLDQGARAGYTF. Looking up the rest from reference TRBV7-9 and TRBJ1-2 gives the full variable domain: DTGVSQNPRHKITKRGQNVTFRCDPISEHNRLYWYRQTLGQGPEFLTYFQNEAQLEKSRLLSDRFSAERPKGSFSTLEIQRTEQGDSAMYLCASSLDQGARAGYTFGSGTRLTVV.

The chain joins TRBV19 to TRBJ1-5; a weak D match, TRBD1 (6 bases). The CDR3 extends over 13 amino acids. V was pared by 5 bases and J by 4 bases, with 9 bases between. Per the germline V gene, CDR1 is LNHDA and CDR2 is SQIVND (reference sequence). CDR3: CASSSTGNQPQHF. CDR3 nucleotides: TGTGCCAGTAGTTCAACAGGGAATCAGCCCCAGCATTTT.